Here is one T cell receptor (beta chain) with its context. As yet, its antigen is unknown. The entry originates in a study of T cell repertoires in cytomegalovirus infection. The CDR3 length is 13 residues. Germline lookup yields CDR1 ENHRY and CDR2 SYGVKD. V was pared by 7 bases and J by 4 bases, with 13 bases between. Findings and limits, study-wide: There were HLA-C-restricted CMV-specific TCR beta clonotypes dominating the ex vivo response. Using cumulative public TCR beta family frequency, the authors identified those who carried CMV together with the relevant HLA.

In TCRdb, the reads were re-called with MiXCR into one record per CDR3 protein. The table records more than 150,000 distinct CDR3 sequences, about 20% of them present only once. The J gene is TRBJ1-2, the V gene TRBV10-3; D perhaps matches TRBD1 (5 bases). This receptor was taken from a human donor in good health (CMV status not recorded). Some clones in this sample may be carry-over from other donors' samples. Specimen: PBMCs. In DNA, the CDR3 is TGTGCCATCAACGGGGACGGATCCTATGGCTACACCTTC. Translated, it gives CAINGDGSYGYTF.